This TCR beta chain is drawn from a study of early T cells in non-severe SARS-CoV-2 infection. TCRdb re-called the 5' RACE reads with MiXCR, one entry per CDR3 protein. The top ten hold around 1.3% of the sample, which has over 95,000 distinct CDR3 sequences, approximately 16% seen once. CDR3 length equals 17 residues. Between the trimmed V and J ends, which lost 5 bases and 0 bases, there was a span of 17 bases. Looked up from germline, CDR1 is MDHEN and CDR2 is SYDVKM. Details on this clonotype: The target antigen is unknown.

General study results and limits: Anti-spike CD8 specificities were favored by VDJdb matching, whose results missed private and CD4 specificities.

The chain recombines TRBV28 with TRBJ1-3, with D perhaps matching TRBD1 (5 bases). The source of this sequence is an adult who was a healthcare worker with PCR-confirmed SARS-CoV-2 infection or an uninfected control (not recorded which). Specimen: whole blood. In DNA, the CDR3 is TGTGCCAGCAGTCCATTCGGGAGGGGCCTCTCTGGAAACACCATATATTTT. Translating it yields CASSPFGRGLSGNTIYF.